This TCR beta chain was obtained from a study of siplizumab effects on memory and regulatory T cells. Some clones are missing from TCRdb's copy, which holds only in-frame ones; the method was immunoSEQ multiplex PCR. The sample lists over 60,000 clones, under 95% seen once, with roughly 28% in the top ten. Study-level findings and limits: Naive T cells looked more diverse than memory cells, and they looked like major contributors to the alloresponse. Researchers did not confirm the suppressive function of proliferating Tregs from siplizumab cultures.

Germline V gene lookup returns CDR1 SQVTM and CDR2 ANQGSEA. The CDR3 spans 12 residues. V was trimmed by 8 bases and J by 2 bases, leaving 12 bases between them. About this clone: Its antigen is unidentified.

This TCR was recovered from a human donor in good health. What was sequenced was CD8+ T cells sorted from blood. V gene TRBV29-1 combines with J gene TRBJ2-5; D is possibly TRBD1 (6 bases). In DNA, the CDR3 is TGCAGCACCCGACAGGAACAAGAGACCCAGTACTTC. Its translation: CSTRQEQETQYF.